The sequence of this T cell receptor beta chain was determined in a study of cytomegalovirus exposure and HLA in healthy donors. This CDR3 comprises 16 residues. Trimming left V 3 bases short and J 1 base short, with 13 bases between. PCR amplification relied on 60 Vbeta primers (plus 13 Jbeta primers). TCRdb's copy holds only in-frame clones and misses some; the assay was immunoSEQ multiplex PCR. This sample contains under 200,000 clones. The sequencing input was PBMCs. The source of this sequence is a woman between 18 and 30 years old in good health and CMV-seropositive. The chain couples TRBV23-1 to TRBJ1-5; unclear D gene. TRBV23-1 has ORF status, its function being uncertain. The CDR3 nucleotides are TGCGCCAGCAGTCATTACCCGGGGTTGAGCAATCAGCCCCAGCATTTT. It specifies CASSHYPGLSNQPQHF.